This TCR beta chain was identified during a study of cytomegalovirus exposure and HLA in healthy donors. This CDR3 has 15 amino acids. Germline values: CDR1 SGHRS, CDR2 YFSETQ. With 0 bases clipped from V and 8 bases from J, the junction kept 5 bases outside the gene matches. PCR amplification relied on 60 Vbeta primers (plus 13 Jbeta primers). TCRdb's copy holds only in-frame clones and misses some; the assay was immunoSEQ multiplex PCR. The table has roughly 190,000 clones, about 90% seen once. The sequence derives from a boy aged 2 to 10 in good health and CMV-seronegative. The sample taken for sequencing was PBMCs. The chain uses TRBV5-1 and TRBJ1-4; 9 positions agree with TRBD1. The CDR3 region is CASSLGGQGREKLFF. DNA of the CDR3: TGCGCCAGCAGCTTGGGGGGACAGGGTCGAGAAAAACTGTTTTTT.